This TCR beta chain emerged from a study of somatic mutations in cytotoxic T cells in rheumatoid arthritis. Findings of the study overall: Over 20% of CD8+ cells belonged to the largest CD8+ clone in about an eighth of the roughly 60 patients. An increase in CD8+ clonality with age was seen in rheumatoid arthritis patients but not in healthy controls.

This clone was recorded a few times. Its antigen remains unknown. Using positive magnetic bead selection on an AutoMACS, CD4+ and CD8+ cells were isolated, after which their purity was checked by flow cytometry. CDR3 length: 15 residues. Germline assignment: CDR1 LGHNA and CDR2 YSLEER. The J segment lost 5 bases and the V segment lost 1 base, leaving 3 bases of the junction unmatched. TCRdb's table, derived via immunoSEQ multiplex PCR, lists solely in-frame clones and lacks some. The table has 10,000 or so clones, 60% to 80% seen once; the top ten hold around a fifth. The sequencing sample was made of CD8+ T cells sorted from blood. This TCR was recovered from a man over 45 in good health. The chain uses TRBV4-3 and TRBJ2-1; 9 nucleotides agree with TRBD2. CDR3 sequence reads: CASSQVGLANNEQFF. The CDR3 nucleotides are TGCGCCAGCAGCCAAGTGGGACTAGCCAACAATGAGCAGTTCTTC.